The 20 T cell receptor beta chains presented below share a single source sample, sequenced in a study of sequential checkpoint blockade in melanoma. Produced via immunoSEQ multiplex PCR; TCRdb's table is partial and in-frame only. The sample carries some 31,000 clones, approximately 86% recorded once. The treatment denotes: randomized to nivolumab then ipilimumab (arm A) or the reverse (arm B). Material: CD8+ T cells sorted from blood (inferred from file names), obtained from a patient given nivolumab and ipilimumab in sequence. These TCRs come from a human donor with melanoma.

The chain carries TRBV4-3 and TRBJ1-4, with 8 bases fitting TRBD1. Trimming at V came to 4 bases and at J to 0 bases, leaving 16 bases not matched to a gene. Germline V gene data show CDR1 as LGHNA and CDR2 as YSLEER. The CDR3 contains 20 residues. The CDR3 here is CASSRLTRTGPGSTNEKLFF. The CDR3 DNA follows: TGCGCCAGCAGCCGACTAACCCGGACAGGGCCAGGTTCAACTAATGAAAAACTGTTTTTT.

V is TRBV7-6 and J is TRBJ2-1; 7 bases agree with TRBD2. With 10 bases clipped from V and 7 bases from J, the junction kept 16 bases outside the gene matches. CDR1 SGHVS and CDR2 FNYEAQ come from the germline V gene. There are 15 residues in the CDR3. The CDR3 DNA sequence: TGTGCCACTAATGGTAGGGGAGGGAATGGGAATGAGCAGTTCTTC. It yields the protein CATNGRGGNGNEQFF.

The DNA for the CDR3 is TGTGCCACCACCAAGGGGATACTAGCCTCCTACGAGCAGTACTTC. Its translation: CATTKGILASYEQYF. The gene calls are TRBV15 and TRBJ2-7; D might be TRBD2 (6 bases). Per the germline V gene, CDR1 is LNHNV and CDR2 is YYDKDF (reference sequence). Trimming took off 7 bases at V and 0 bases at J, with 16 bases between the two ends. The CDR3 totals 15 residues.

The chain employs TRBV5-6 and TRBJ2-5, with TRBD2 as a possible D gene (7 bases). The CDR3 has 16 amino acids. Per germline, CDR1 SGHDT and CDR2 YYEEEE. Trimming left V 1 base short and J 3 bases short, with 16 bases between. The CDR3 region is CASSLITGGYEETQYF. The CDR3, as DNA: TGTGCCAGCAGCTTGATTACGGGGGGCTATGAAGAGACCCAGTACTTC.

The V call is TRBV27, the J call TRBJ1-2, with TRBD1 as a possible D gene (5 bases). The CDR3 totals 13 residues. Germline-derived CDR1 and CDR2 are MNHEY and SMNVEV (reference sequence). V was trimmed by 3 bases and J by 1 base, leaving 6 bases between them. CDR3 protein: CASSFRVNYGYTF. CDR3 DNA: TGTGCCAGCAGTTTCAGGGTTAACTATGGCTACACCTTC.

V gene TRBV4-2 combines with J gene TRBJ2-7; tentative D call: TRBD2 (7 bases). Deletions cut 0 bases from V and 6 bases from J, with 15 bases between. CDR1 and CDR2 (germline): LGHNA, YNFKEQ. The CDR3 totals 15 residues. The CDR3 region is CASSQEWGGLFEQYF. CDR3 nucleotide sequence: TGTGCCAGCAGCCAAGAGTGGGGGGGCTTGTTCGAGCAGTACTTC.

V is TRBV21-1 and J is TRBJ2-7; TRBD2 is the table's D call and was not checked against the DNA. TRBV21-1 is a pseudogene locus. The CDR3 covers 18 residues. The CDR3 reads CASSKVGLAQGDSYEQYF. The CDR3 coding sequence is TGTGCCAGCAGCAAAGTGGGACTAGCTCAAGGGGACTCCTACGAGCAGTACTTC.

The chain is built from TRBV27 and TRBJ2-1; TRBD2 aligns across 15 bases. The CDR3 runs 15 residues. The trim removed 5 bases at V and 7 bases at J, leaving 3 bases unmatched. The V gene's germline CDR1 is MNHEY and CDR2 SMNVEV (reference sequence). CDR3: CASSGLAGGPNEQFF. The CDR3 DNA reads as TGTGCCAGCAGTGGACTAGCGGGGGGGCCGAATGAGCAGTTCTTC.

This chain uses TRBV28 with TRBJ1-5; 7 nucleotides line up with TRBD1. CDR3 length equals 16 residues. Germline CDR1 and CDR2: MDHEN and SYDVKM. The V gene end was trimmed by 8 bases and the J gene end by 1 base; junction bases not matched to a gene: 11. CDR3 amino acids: CASQDREAESNQPQHF. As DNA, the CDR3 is TGTGCCAGCCAAGACAGGGAAGCAGAAAGCAATCAGCCCCAGCATTTT. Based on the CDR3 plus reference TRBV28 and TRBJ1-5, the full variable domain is DVKVTQSSRYLVKRTGEKVFLECVQDMDHENMFWYRQDPGLGLRLIYFSYDVKMKEKGDIPEGYSVSREKKERFSLILESASTNQTSMYLCASQDREAESNQPQHFGDGTRLSIL.

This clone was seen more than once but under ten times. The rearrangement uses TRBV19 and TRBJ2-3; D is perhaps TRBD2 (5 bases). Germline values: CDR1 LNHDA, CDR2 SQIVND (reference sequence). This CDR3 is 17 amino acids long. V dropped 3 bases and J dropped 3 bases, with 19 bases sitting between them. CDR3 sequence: CASSMTLVGAWTDTQYF. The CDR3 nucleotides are TGTGCCAGTAGTATGACCCTAGTGGGAGCGTGGACAGATACGCAGTATTTT.

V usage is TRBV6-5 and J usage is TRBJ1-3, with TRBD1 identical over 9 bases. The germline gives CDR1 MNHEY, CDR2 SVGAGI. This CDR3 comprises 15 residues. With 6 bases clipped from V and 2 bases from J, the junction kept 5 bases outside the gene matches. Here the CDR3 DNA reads TGTGCCAGCAGCCCGACAGGGGGTGCTGGAAACACCATATATTTT. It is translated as CASSPTGGAGNTIYF.

CDR3 sequence (DNA): TGTGCCAGCAGTTTTCCAGGGGGCGGCACTGAAGCTTTCTTT. Translated: CASSFPGGGTEAFF. V gene TRBV28 combines with J gene TRBJ1-1, with 8 bases matching TRBD1. The trim removed 3 bases at V and 4 bases at J, leaving 4 bases unmatched. This CDR3 has 14 amino acids. CDR1 and CDR2 from the germline V gene are MDHEN and SYDVKM.

The CDR3 region is CASSLELSDYEQFF. The DNA for the CDR3 is TGTGCCAGCAGCTTGGAGTTGTCTGACTATGAGCAGTTCTTC. The chain joins TRBV5-6 to TRBJ2-1; the D is unclear. The CDR3 length is 14 residues. From germline, CDR1 is SGHDT and CDR2 YYEEEE. Trimming shortened V by 0 bases and J by 8 bases, and 12 bases separated the two germline ends.

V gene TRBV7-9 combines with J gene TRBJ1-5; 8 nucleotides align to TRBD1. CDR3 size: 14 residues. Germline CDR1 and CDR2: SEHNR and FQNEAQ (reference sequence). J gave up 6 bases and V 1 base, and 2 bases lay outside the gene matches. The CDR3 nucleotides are TGTGCCAGCAGCTTAGGCAGGGGGCCTCAGCCCCAGCATTTT. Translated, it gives CASSLGRGPQPQHF.

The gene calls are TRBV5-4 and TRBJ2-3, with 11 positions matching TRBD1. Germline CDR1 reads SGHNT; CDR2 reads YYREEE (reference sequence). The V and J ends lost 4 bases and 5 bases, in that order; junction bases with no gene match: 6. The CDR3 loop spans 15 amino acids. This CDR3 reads CASSLGQGEGDTQYF. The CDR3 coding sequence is TGTGCCAGCAGCCTGGGACAGGGGGAAGGAGATACGCAGTATTTT.

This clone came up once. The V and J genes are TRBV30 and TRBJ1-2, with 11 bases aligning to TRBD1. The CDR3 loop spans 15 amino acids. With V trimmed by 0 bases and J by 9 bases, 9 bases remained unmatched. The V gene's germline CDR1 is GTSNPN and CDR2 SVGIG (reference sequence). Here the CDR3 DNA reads TGTGCCTGGAGTGTAGTTGGGACAGGGGGAATCAGCTACACCTTC. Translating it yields CAWSVVGTGGISYTF.

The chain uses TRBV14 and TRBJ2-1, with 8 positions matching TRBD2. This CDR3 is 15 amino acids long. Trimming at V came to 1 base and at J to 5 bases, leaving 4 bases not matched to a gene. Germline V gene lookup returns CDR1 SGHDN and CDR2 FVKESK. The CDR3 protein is CASSQGRGVNNEQFF. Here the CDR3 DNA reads TGTGCCAGCAGCCAAGGGCGGGGGGTAAACAATGAGCAGTTCTTC.

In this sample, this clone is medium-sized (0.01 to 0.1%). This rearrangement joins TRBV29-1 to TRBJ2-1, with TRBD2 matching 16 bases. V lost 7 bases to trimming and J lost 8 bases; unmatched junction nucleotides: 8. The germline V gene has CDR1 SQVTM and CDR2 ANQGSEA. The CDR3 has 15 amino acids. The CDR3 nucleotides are TGCAGCGCTGGGACTAGCGGGGGGGCCTGGCATGAGCAGTTCTTC. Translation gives CSAGTSGGAWHEQFF.

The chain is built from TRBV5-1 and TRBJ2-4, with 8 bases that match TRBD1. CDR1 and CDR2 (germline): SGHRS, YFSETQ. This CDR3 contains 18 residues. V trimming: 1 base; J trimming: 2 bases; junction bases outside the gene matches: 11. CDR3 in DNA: TGCGCCAGCAGCTTGTGGACAGGGACCGCTACGACCAAAAACATTCAGTACTTC. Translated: CASSLWTGTATTKNIQYF.

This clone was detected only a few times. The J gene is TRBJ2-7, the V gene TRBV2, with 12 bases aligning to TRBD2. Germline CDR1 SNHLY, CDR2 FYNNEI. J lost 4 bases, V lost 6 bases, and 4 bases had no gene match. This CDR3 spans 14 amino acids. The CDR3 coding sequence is TGTGCCAGCAGCACTACTAGCGGGGGGTACGAGCAGTACTTC. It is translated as CASSTTSGGYEQYF.